Below are 24 T cell receptor beta chains sequenced from a single sample in a study of blood T cell repertoires in COVID-19. Profiling relied on immunoSEQ multiplex PCR, and the TCRdb table lists in-frame clones only, not all of them. The top ten hold roughly 4.3% of the sample, which has approximately 140,000 clones, over 75% seen once. Specimen: PBMCs or T cells enriched from blood (not recorded which). The source is a man in his forties or fifties in a cohort exposed to, infected with or recovered from COVID-19 (not recorded which).

The V and J genes are TRBV27 and TRBJ2-2; D may be TRBD1 (6 bases). The length of the CDR3 is 14 residues. The ends were cut back, 6 bases at V and 1 base at J, with 9 bases in the middle. The germline V gene has CDR1 MNHEY and CDR2 SMNVEV (reference sequence). The CDR3 loop is CASSLQGNTGELFF. The DNA of the CDR3 is TGTGCCAGCAGCCTACAGGGGAACACCGGGGAGCTGTTTTTT.

The rearrangement joins TRBV23-1 to TRBJ1-1; D is uncertain. TRBV23-1 is treated as an ORF (open reading frame) with a function not yet certain. The CDR3 extends over 13 amino acids. Trimming removed 3 bases from V and 9 bases from J, with 14 bases in between. This chain's CDR3 is CASSQPENYKAFF. CDR3 nucleotide sequence: TGCGCCAGCAGTCAGCCTGAAAATTACAAAGCTTTCTTT.

The count of this clone is one. J is TRBJ1-3 and V is TRBV9; 10 positions match TRBD1. From germline, CDR1 is SGDLS and CDR2 YYNGEE. V lost 4 bases, J lost 8 bases, and 3 bases stayed unmatched. The CDR3 contains 13 residues. DNA of the CDR3: TGTGCCAGCAGCTTGGGGACAGGGGACACCATATATTTT. As protein: CASSLGTGDTIYF.

The rearrangement links TRBV29-1 to TRBJ2-3, with 7 bases matching TRBD1. The CDR3 spans 15 residues. Per germline, CDR1 SQVTM and CDR2 ANQGSEA. J gave up 1 base and V 4 bases, and 8 bases lay outside the gene matches. This CDR3 is CSVAKAGTGTDTQYF. CDR3 DNA sequence: TGCAGCGTTGCCAAAGCCGGGACAGGCACAGATACGCAGTATTTT.

On this clone itself: The sample carries other DNA sequences with the same CDR3. This chain connects TRBV29-1 to TRBJ1-2, with D unclear. The germline V gene has CDR1 SQVTM and CDR2 ANQGSEA. Trimming left V 3 bases short and J 4 bases short, with 9 bases between. This CDR3 has 12 amino acids. The CDR3 loop is CSVEGRSYGYTF. CDR3 bases: TGCAGCGTTGAGGGCCGGTCCTATGGCTACACCTTC.

This chain connects TRBV28 to TRBJ1-2, with D perhaps TRBD1 (6 bases). The CDR3 length is 12 residues. Between the trimmed V and J ends, which lost 8 bases and 4 bases, there was a span of 11 bases. Germline V gene sequence: CDR1 MDHEN, CDR2 SYDVKM. The CDR3 reads CASGTGFYGYTF. In nucleotides, the CDR3 is TGTGCCAGCGGAACAGGGTTCTATGGCTACACCTTC.

The rearrangement uses TRBV5-4 and TRBJ2-5, with 9 bases that match TRBD2. The CDR3 extends over 14 amino acids. V shed 7 bases, J shed 2 bases, and the junction held 6 bases outside the gene matches. The germline CDR1 and CDR2 sequences are SGHNT and YYREEE (reference sequence). This chain's CDR3 is CASGRLAEQETQYF. CDR3 in DNA: TGTGCCAGCGGGCGACTAGCGGAACAAGAGACCCAGTACTTC.

This chain connects TRBV3-1 (or the pseudogene TRBV3-2) to TRBJ1-3, with 7 bases identical to TRBD1. Germline lookup yields CDR1 LGHDT and CDR2 YNNKEL (reference sequence). The CDR3 contains 18 residues. The trim removed 4 bases at V and 0 bases at J, leaving 12 bases unmatched. The CDR3 here is CASSPGTAKFLSGNTIYF. CDR3 in DNA: TGTGCCAGCAGCCCCGGGACAGCCAAGTTTCTCTCTGGAAACACCATATATTTT.

The chain has TRBV7-6 and TRBJ2-1; the match to TRBD2 covers 10 bases. Germline V CDR1 and CDR2: SGHVS, FNYEAQ. Trimming at V came to 5 bases and at J to 3 bases, leaving 4 bases not matched to a gene. This CDR3 region has 15 residues. This CDR3 is CASSASGGVYNEQFF. The CDR3, as DNA: TGTGCCAGCAGCGCTAGCGGGGGAGTCTACAATGAGCAGTTCTTC. Drawing the rest from reference TRBV7-6 and TRBJ2-1, the complete variable domain is GAGVSQSPRYKVTKRGQDVALRCDPISGHVSLYWYRQALGQGPEFLTYFNYEAQQDKSGLPNDRFSAERPEGSISTLTIQRTEQRDSAMYRCASSASGGVYNEQFFGPGTRLTVL.

The chain links TRBV7-2 to TRBJ1-5; 8 nucleotides align to TRBD1. Looked up from germline, CDR1 is SGHTA and CDR2 is FQGNSA. Germline trimming cut 5 bases from V and 4 bases from J; bases unmatched to any gene: 7. This CDR3 is built from 15 residues. CDR3 protein: CASSTGGLGNQPQHF. The DNA for the CDR3 is TGTGCCAGCAGCACAGGGGGGCTAGGGAATCAGCCCCAGCATTTT.

The chain combines TRBV6-5 with TRBJ2-5, with a tentative D call TRBD2 (5 bases). V lost 5 bases and J lost 5, with 15 bases in between. Germline CDR1 and CDR2: MNHEY and SVGAGI. The CDR3 covers 14 residues. The CDR3 DNA reads TGTGCCAGCAGTCAGCGGCCTCTGGGGGAGACCCAGTACTTC. It encodes CASSQRPLGETQYF.

This clone was observed once. The chain has TRBV3-1 (or the pseudogene TRBV3-2) and TRBJ1-5; D remains unclear. Between the trimmed V and J ends, which lost 4 bases and 3 bases, there was a span of 13 bases. Germline V gene sequence: CDR1 LGHDT, CDR2 YNNKEL (reference sequence). This CDR3 is built from 15 residues. The CDR3, as DNA: TGTGCCAGCAGCCGTCTAGTGGGAGCCAATCAGCCCCAGCATTTT. Encoded protein: CASSRLVGANQPQHF.

The chain is built from TRBV6-8 and TRBJ1-6; possibly TRBD1 for D (6 bases). Trimming removed 5 bases at V and 0 bases at J, with 20 bases between. CDR1 is MNHGY and CDR2 is SAAAGT in the germline V gene. CDR3 length equals 19 residues. CDR3 sequence reads: CASSEWGGPRSSYNSPLHF. CDR3 sequence (DNA): TGTGCCAGCAGTGAGTGGGGGGGCCCGAGGAGCTCCTATAATTCACCCCTCCACTTT.

V gene TRBV5-1 combines with J gene TRBJ2-3; the match to TRBD2 covers 10 bases. CDR1 and CDR2 (germline): SGHRS, YFSETQ. J lost 3 bases, V lost 6 bases, and 7 bases had no gene match. This CDR3 has 15 amino acids. Here the CDR3 reads CASTPRTSGTDTQYF. The CDR3 nucleotides are TGCGCCAGCACCCCCCGGACTAGCGGAACAGATACGCAGTATTTT.

V is TRBV24-1 and J is TRBJ2-3; D perhaps matches TRBD1 (6 bases). The CDR3 totals 12 residues. V dropped 9 bases and J dropped 1 base, with 7 bases sitting between them. CDR1 and CDR2 from the germline V gene are KGHDR and SFDVKD. The CDR3 reads CATRQGTDTQYF. The CDR3 coding sequence is TGTGCCACCCGACAGGGCACAGATACGCAGTATTTT.

J is TRBJ1-6 and V is TRBV7-2; D gene ambiguous. The germline gives CDR1 SGHTA, CDR2 FQGNSA. V lost 3 bases to trimming and J lost 7 bases, with 13 bases between them. CDR3 length equals 15 residues. CDR3 DNA: TGTGCCAGCAGCTTTCAGCCGGGAAACAATTCACCCCTCCACTTT. This sequence encodes CASSFQPGNNSPLHF.

The rearrangement links TRBV3-1 (or the pseudogene TRBV3-2) to TRBJ1-3; D perhaps matches TRBD1 (6 bases). The germline V gene encodes CDR1 LGHDT and CDR2 YNNKEL (reference sequence). There are 15 residues in the CDR3. The V end lost 4 bases, the J end lost 4 bases, and 14 bases lay between the germline ends. This chain's CDR3 is CASSLGTMGGNTIYF. The DNA for the CDR3 is TGTGCCAGCAGCCTGGGGACAATGGGAGGAAACACCATATATTTT.

J is TRBJ1-1 and V is TRBV11-2; D is uncertain. V lost 1 base and J lost 2, with 14 bases in between. The CDR3 contains 16 residues. Germline V gene sequence: CDR1 SGHAT, CDR2 FQNNGV. This CDR3 is CASSLVGGQSNTEAFF. The DNA for the CDR3 is TGTGCCAGCAGCTTAGTCGGCGGGCAGTCAAACACTGAAGCTTTCTTT.

The rearrangement links TRBV6-5 to TRBJ2-2, with 7 bases lining up with TRBD1. The CDR3 is 15 amino acids. The V and J ends lost 6 bases and 7 bases, in that order; junction bases with no gene match: 11. The germline CDR1 and CDR2 sequences are MNHEY and SVGAGI. The DNA of the CDR3 is TGTGCCAGCAGGTCCGACAGGGTTACTGGCGGGGAGCTGTTTTTT. It codes for CASRSDRVTGGELFF.

The rearrangement links TRBV5-4 to TRBJ2-5; 7 bases match TRBD2. Germline V gene data show CDR1 as SGHNT and CDR2 as YYREEE (reference sequence). V shed 0 bases, J shed 6 bases, and the junction held 8 bases outside the gene matches. The CDR3 spans 15 residues. This CDR3 reads CASSLERAGTKTQYF. The CDR3 bases are TGTGCCAGCAGCTTGGAACGGGCGGGGACTAAGACCCAGTACTTC.

The chain is built from TRBV7-9 and TRBJ2-7; TRBD1 matches 12 bases. Germline lookup yields CDR1 SEHNR and CDR2 FQNEAQ (reference sequence). V gave up 4 bases and J gave up 5 bases; unmatched junction bases: 6. This CDR3 is 15 amino acids long. The CDR3 bases are TGTGCCAGCAGCTCACGTGGGGACAGGGGGCACGAGCAGTACTTC. It specifies CASSSRGDRGHEQYF. The full variable domain, completed using reference TRBV7-9 and TRBJ2-7, is DTGVSQNPRHKITKRGQNVTFRCDPISEHNRLYWYRQTLGQGPEFLTYFQNEAQLEKSRLLSDRFSAERPKGSFSTLEIQRTEQGDSAMYLCASSSRGDRGHEQYFGPGTRLTVT.

The genes are TRBV27 and TRBJ1-1, with 7 bases that match TRBD1. Germline CDR1 is MNHEY and CDR2 is SMNVEV (reference sequence). The trim removed 7 bases at V and 2 bases at J, leaving 13 bases unmatched. CDR3 size: 16 residues. CDR3 sequence reads: CASTRGKGALNTEAFF. For the CDR3, the DNA is TGTGCCAGCACCAGGGGGAAGGGGGCCCTTAACACTGAAGCTTTCTTT.

This clone was observed a few times. The rearrangement joins TRBV5-1 to TRBJ2-2, with D perhaps TRBD2 (6 bases). V lost 1 base and J 3 bases, leaving 13 bases between the germline ends. There are 16 residues in the CDR3. In germline, CDR1 is SGHRS, CDR2 YFSETQ. The CDR3 DNA follows: TGCGCCAGCAGCTTGCTGGGGACTCCAGACACCGGGGAGCTGTTTTTT. Its protein product is CASSLLGTPDTGELFF. Looking up the rest from reference TRBV5-1 and TRBJ2-2 gives the full variable domain: KAGVTQTPRYLIKTRGQQVTLSCSPISGHRSVSWYQQTPGQGLQFLFEYFSETQRNKGNFPGRFSGRQFSNSRSEMNVSTLELGDSALYLCASSLLGTPDTGELFFGEGSRLTVL.

This rearrangement joins TRBV27 to TRBJ2-1; tentatively, D is TRBD2 (7 bases). Germline assignment: CDR1 MNHEY and CDR2 SMNVEV (reference sequence). The CDR3 runs to 14 residues. Trimming stripped 8 bases from V and 8 bases from J, with 19 bases between. The CDR3 nucleotides are TGTGCCAGCCCCGAGTTGGGGGGGGCCCATGAGCAGTTCTTC. This encodes CASPELGGAHEQFF.